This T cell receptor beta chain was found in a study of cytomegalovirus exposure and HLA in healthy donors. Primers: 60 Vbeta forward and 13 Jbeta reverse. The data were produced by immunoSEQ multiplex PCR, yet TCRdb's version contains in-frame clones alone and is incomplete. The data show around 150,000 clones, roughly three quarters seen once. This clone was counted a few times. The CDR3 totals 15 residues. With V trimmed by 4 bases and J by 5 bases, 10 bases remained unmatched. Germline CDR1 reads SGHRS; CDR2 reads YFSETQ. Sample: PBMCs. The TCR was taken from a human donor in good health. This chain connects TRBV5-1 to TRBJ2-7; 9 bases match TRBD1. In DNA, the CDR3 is TGCGCCAGCAGCAGTATTGGGACAGGGTGGGACGAGCAGTACTTC. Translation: CASSSIGTGWDEQYF. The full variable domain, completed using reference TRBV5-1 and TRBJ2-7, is KAGVTQTPRYLIKTRGQQVTLSCSPISGHRSVSWYQQTPGQGLQFLFEYFSETQRNKGNFPGRFSGRQFSNSRSEMNVSTLELGDSALYLCASSSIGTGWDEQYFGPGTRLTVT.